This passage covers 8 T cell receptor beta chains from one sample sequenced in a study of T-cell memory formation after mild COVID-19. Using its own MiXCR run on the 5' RACE reads, TCRdb lists one record per CDR3 protein. This table has under 110,000 distinct CDR3 sequences, roughly an eighth appearing once. What was sequenced was PBMCs or a T cell subset sorted from them (not recorded which). Receptors were obtained from an adult woman who had mild COVID-19 (a few samples of this study predate the infection). Cell type and time point are not known.

The V gene is TRBV6-5, the J gene TRBJ2-7; 10 bases align to TRBD2. Looked up from germline, CDR1 is MNHEY and CDR2 is SVGAGI. The CDR3 consists of 15 residues. V lost 0 bases to trimming and J lost 6 bases; unmatched junction nucleotides: 5. The CDR3 DNA is TGTGCCAGCAGTTACTCGTCGGGACTAGCGACCGAGCAGTACTTC. Its translation: CASSYSSGLATEQYF.

The V and J genes are TRBV5-1 and TRBJ2-1, with D perhaps TRBD2 (5 bases). The CDR3 totals 14 residues. Germline CDR1 is SGHRS and CDR2 is YFSETQ. Trimming removed 4 bases at V and 3 bases at J, with 11 bases between. The CDR3 protein is CASSPAAGYNEQFF. Written as DNA, the CDR3 is TGCGCCAGCAGCCCCGCGGCGGGCTACAATGAGCAGTTCTTC.

This clonotype was detected a few times. The CDR3 coding sequence is TGCAGTGCTGGGATACAAAACACTGAAGCTTTCTTT. It is translated as CSAGIQNTEAFF. V usage is TRBV20-1 and J usage is TRBJ1-1; D is uncertain. The germline CDR1 and CDR2 sequences are DFQATT and SNEGSKA (reference sequence). Trimming pared 5 bases from V and 2 bases from J, leaving 9 bases between. The CDR3 is made up of 12 amino acids.

This clonotype was seen at least ten times. The chain carries TRBV7-3 and TRBJ2-2, with TRBD2 matching 7 bases. The germline gives CDR1 SGHTA, CDR2 FQGTGA. The CDR3 covers 16 residues. Trimming removed 5 bases from V and 3 bases from J; junction bases left unmatched: 9. CDR3: CASSLPREDYTGELFF. The DNA of the CDR3 is TGTGCCAGCAGCCTGCCCCGGGAGGACTACACCGGGGAGCTGTTTTTT. Combining the CDR3 with reference TRBV7-3 and TRBJ2-2 gives the whole variable domain GAGVSQTPSNKVTEKGKYVELRCDPISGHTALYWYRQSLGQGPEFLIYFQGTGAADDSGLPNDRFFAVRPEGSVSTLKIQRTERGDSAVYLCASSLPREDYTGELFFGEGSRLTVL.

The chain employs TRBV15 and TRBJ2-7; 9 bases fit TRBD1. Germline CDR1 LNHNV, CDR2 YYDKDF (reference sequence). V shed 2 bases, J shed 7 bases, and the junction held 9 bases outside the gene matches. The CDR3 runs 15 residues. CDR3 in DNA: TGTGCCACCAGCAGACGGGGGACAGGGTTTGGGGAGCAGTACTTC. This encodes CATSRRGTGFGEQYF.

In its sample, this clonotype was seen a few times. The chain links TRBV20-1 to TRBJ2-3; 10 bases align to TRBD2. J was trimmed by 2 bases and V by 0 bases; bases with no gene match: 2. The CDR3 runs to 15 residues. Germline V gene lookup returns CDR1 DFQATT and CDR2 SNEGSKA (reference sequence). The CDR3 reads CSARELAGATDTQYF. DNA of the CDR3: TGCAGTGCTAGAGAGCTAGCGGGGGCCACAGATACGCAGTATTTT.

This clonotype was seen a few times. V is TRBV5-1 and J is TRBJ2-3; D uncertain. The CDR3 runs to 15 residues. CDR1 is SGHRS and CDR2 is YFSETQ in the germline V gene. V was shortened by 2 bases and J by 5 bases, with 15 bases between the two germline ends. Here the CDR3 reads CASSLGESKGDTQYF. The CDR3 DNA reads TGCGCCAGCAGCTTAGGAGAGTCGAAGGGAGATACGCAGTATTTT.

This clonotype was seen a handful of times. V usage is TRBV4-1 and J usage is TRBJ1-4; 7 bases agree with TRBD1. This CDR3 region has 15 residues. J was trimmed by 8 bases and V by 4 bases; bases with no gene match: 10. Per germline, CDR1 MGHRA and CDR2 YSYEKL. The CDR3 DNA reads as TGCGCCAGCAGCCCCTATGAGGGGGCTTGGGAAAAACTGTTTTTT. This gives the protein CASSPYEGAWEKLFF.